This TCR beta chain was obtained from a study of regulatory T cells in long-lasting Graves disease. Points from the study as a whole: Relative to new patients (around 1,000), persistent patients exhibited greater sharing of public clonotypes (around 3,000). TRBV28 was favored in persistent disease, as were TRBJ1-2 and TRBJ2-5.

Documented time point: newly diagnosed GD, antithyroid drugs for less than 3 months. PBMCs provided the RNA from which the TCR library was made. Around 9.9 milliliters of peripheral blood went into EDTA tubes. There are many counts of this clonotype. Its antigen is as yet unknown. Trimming took off 0 bases at V and 1 base at J, with 1 base between the two ends. The CDR3 contains 13 residues. The germline gives CDR1 SGHTA, CDR2 FQGNSA. CDR3 regions were amplified by Arm-PCR using iRepertoire HTBI primers to build TCR beta libraries. TCRdb re-analysed the multiplex PCR reads in MiXCR, keeping a single row per CDR3 protein. In the table there are approximately 350,000 distinct CDR3 sequences, approximately 12% of which are singletons. This sample also belongs to another study, concerning T cells in Graves' hyperthyroidism and ophthalmopathy. Turning to that study: During a first-round RT-PCR of the TCR CDR3, the HTBI primer set was used.

This sequence joins TRBV7-2 and TRBJ2-1; no reliable D call. Sample: peripheral blood mononuclear cells (PBMCs), taken at new diagnosis, from a patient treated with antithyroid drugs. The sequence was collected from a woman aged 18-29 years with Graves disease. CDR3 residues: CASSLASYNEQFF. The CDR3, as DNA: TGTGCCAGCAGCTTAGCGTCCTACAATGAGCAGTTCTTC.